A single sample is the source of the 5 T cell receptor beta chains below, sequenced in a study of CD8+ T cells in alopecia areata. The authors extracted RNA and reverse transcribed it into cDNA as the sequencing template. Sequencing used immunoSEQ multiplex PCR; TCRdb keeps in-frame clones, though not all of them. The sample lists 200,000 to 250,000 clones, about two fifths occurring once. Treatment noted: oral pan-JAK inhibitor, 5-10 mg twice daily. The specimen was CD4+ T cells sorted from blood, collected at week 34, from a patient treated with tofacitinib. These receptors were taken from a human donor with alopecia areata.

The V and J genes are TRBV5-6 and TRBJ2-5; D gene uncertain. Germline loops: CDR1 SGHDT, CDR2 YYEEEE. The CDR3 is 13 residues long. Between the trimmed V and J ends, which lost 0 bases and 5 bases, there was a span of 8 bases. CDR3 sequence (DNA): TGTGCCAGCAGCTTGGCCGGCCCGGAGACCCAGTACTTC. It translates to CASSLAGPETQYF.

The rearrangement links TRBV2 to TRBJ2-5; 10 nucleotides agree with TRBD1. There are 14 residues in the CDR3. V shed 7 bases, J shed 5 bases, and the junction held 7 bases outside the gene matches. Germline CDR1 reads SNHLY; CDR2 reads FYNNEI. Written as DNA, the CDR3 is TGTGCCAGCAAGGTGGGACAGGGGACGGAGACCCAGTACTTC. Amino acid sequence: CASKVGQGTETQYF.

This clone was picked up one time. This sequence joins TRBV27 and TRBJ1-1; 12 positions agree with TRBD1. This CDR3 region has 16 residues. V lost 4 bases to trimming and J lost 4 bases; unmatched junction nucleotides: 7. Germline CDR1 MNHEY, CDR2 SMNVEV (reference sequence). DNA of the CDR3: TGTGCCAGCAGTTCCGGGACAGGGGGCTGGTCCACTGAAGCTTTCTTT. Translated: CASSSGTGGWSTEAFF.

This clone came up once. The CDR3 loop reads CASSDGTGPNYGYTF. CDR3 bases: TGTGCCAGCAGCGACGGGACAGGCCCCAACTATGGCTACACCTTC. This chain uses TRBV7-3 with TRBJ1-2, with TRBD1 matching 8 bases. Germline CDR1 and CDR2: SGHTA and FQGTGA. The CDR3 runs 15 residues. The V segment lost 5 bases and the J segment 2 bases; nucleotides outside the gene matches: 7.

This clone was observed a handful of times. The V and J genes are TRBV5-1 and TRBJ2-7, with no clear D. This CDR3 is 14 amino acids long. The germline gives CDR1 SGHRS, CDR2 YFSETQ. The V and J ends lost 2 bases and 1 base respectively, with 10 bases between them. The CDR3 region is CASSLGHLSYEQYF. CDR3 DNA sequence: TGCGCCAGCAGCTTAGGGCACCTGTCCTACGAGCAGTACTTC.